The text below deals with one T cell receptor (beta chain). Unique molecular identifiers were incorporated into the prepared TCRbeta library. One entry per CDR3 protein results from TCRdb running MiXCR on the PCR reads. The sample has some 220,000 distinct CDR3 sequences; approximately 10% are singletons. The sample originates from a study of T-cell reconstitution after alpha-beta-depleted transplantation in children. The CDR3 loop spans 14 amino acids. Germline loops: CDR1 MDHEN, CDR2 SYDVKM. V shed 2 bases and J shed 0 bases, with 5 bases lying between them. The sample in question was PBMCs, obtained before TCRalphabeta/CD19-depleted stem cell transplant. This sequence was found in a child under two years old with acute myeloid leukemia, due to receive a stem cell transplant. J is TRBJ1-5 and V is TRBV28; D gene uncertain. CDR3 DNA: TGTGCCAGCAGTTTAGAGGTTAGCAATCAGCCCCAGCATTTT. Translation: CASSLEVSNQPQHF. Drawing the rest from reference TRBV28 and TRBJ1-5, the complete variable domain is DVKVTQSSRYLVKRTGEKVFLECVQDMDHENMFWYRQDPGLGLRLIYFSYDVKMKEKGDIPEGYSVSREKKERFSLILESASTNQTSMYLCASSLEVSNQPQHFGDGTRLSIL.